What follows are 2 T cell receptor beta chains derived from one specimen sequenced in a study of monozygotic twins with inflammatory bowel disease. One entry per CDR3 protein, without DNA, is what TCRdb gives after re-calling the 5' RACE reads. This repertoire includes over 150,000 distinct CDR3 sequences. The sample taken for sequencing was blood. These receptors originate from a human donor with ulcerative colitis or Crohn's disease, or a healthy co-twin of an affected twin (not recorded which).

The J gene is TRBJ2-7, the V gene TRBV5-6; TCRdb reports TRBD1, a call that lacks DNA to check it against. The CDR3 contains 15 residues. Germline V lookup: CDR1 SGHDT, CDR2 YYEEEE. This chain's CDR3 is CASNGVQGMSYEQYF.

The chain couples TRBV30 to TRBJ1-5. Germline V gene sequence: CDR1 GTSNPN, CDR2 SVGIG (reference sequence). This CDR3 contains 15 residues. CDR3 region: CAWSERSASFGSQHF.